The rows below give T cell receptor beta chains drawn from one sample of a study of blood T cell repertoires in COVID-19. Produced via immunoSEQ multiplex PCR; TCRdb's table is partial and in-frame only. The sample lists 35,000 to 45,000 clones, around 90% occurring once. The sample taken for sequencing was peripheral blood. Receptors were obtained from a human donor in a cohort sampled during active COVID-19. CDR3s include the opening cysteine and the closing phenylalanine or tryptophan. D genes are given only for firm matches. Size is omitted from some rows. Given values are once, few, many or a class for expanded clones.

abundance: once
len: 16
v_gene: TRBV19
j_gene: TRBJ2-5
d_gene: TRBD2
CDR3aa: CASSLGGLAGGKTQYF
CDR3nt: TGTGCCAGTAGCCTTGGGGGACTAGCGGGGGGAAAGACCCAGTACTTC

abundance: few
len: 16
v_gene: TRBV28
j_gene: TRBJ2-1
d_gene: TRBD2
CDR3aa: CASSSRASGTYNEQFF
CDR3nt: TGTGCCAGCAGCTCTAGGGCTAGCGGGACCTACAATGAGCAGTTCTTC

abundance: once
len: 12
v_gene: TRBV4-1
j_gene: TRBJ1-4
d_gene: NA
CDR3aa: CASSQDGGKLFF
CDR3nt: TGCGCCAGCAGCCAAGATGGAGGGAAACTGTTTTTT

abundance: NA
len: 13
v_gene: TRBV11-2
j_gene: TRBJ2-7
d_gene: NA
CDR3aa: CASSSGTFYEQYF
CDR3nt: TGTGCCAGCAGCTCCGGGACATTTTACGAGCAGTACTTC

abundance: once
len: 16
v_gene: TRBV28
j_gene: TRBJ2-3
d_gene: NA
CDR3aa: CASSWDFLARGDTQYF
CDR3nt: TGTGCCAGCAGTTGGGACTTCCTTGCCCGTGGGGATACGCAGTATTTT

abundance: NA
len: 13
v_gene: TRBV10-2
j_gene: TRBJ1-1
d_gene: NA
CDR3aa: CASGGGRNTEAFF
CDR3nt: TGCGCCAGCGGGGGGGGTAGGAACACTGAAGCTTTCTTT

abundance: NA
len: 14
v_gene: TRBV2
j_gene: TRBJ2-3
d_gene: TRBD2
CDR3aa: CASSLAGGTDTQYF
CDR3nt: TGTGCCAGTTCTCTCGCGGGGGGCACAGATACGCAGTATTTT

abundance: NA
len: 14
v_gene: TRBV6-5
j_gene: TRBJ1-6
d_gene: TRBD1
CDR3aa: CASNLGGANSPLHF
CDR3nt: TGTGCCAGCAATCTAGGGGGCGCAAATTCACCCCTCCACTTT

abundance: once
len: 17
v_gene: TRBV19
j_gene: TRBJ2-3
d_gene: NA
CDR3aa: CASSMVELAQVTDTQYF
CDR3nt: TGTGCCAGTAGTATGGTCGAGCTAGCGCAAGTCACAGATACGCAGTATTTT

abundance: few
len: 18
v_gene: TRBV20-1
j_gene: TRBJ2-5
d_gene: TRBD2
CDR3aa: CSASSARTSGRVQETQYF
CDR3nt: TGCAGTGCTAGTTCCGCCCGGACTAGCGGGAGAGTCCAAGAGACCCAGTACTTC

abundance: NA
len: 12
v_gene: TRBV5-1
j_gene: TRBJ2-5
d_gene: NA
CDR3aa: CASSLAKETQYF
CDR3nt: TGCGCCAGCAGCTTGGCCAAAGAGACCCAGTACTTC